This passage covers 20 T cell receptor beta chains from one sample sequenced in a study of molecular identifiers for immune sequencing clone quantification. Each CDR3 protein is one row after TCRdb ran MiXCR on the PCR reads. The repertoire includes approximately 550,000 distinct CDR3 sequences, about 25% of them detected once, and approximately 0.76% sits in the top ten. Sequencing was performed on naive CD8+ T cells from blood, with Jurkat cell RNA spiked in. Subset indicated: FACS-sorted CD8+CD4-CCR7+CD45RA+ naive T cells. These receptors all come from a human donor in good health. Some libraries in this study had Jurkat cell RNA spiked in.

This clonotype was counted at least ten times. V is TRBV20-1 and J is TRBJ2-1, with a weak D call TRBD2 (6 bases). Germline V CDR1 and CDR2: DFQATT, SNEGSKA (reference sequence). Between the trimmed V and J ends, which lost 5 bases and 7 bases, there was a span of 21 bases. The CDR3 covers 15 residues. The CDR3 nucleotides are TGCAGTGCTCCCCCTGATACCCTAGCGCGGAATGAGCAGTTCTTC. It is translated as CSAPPDTLARNEQFF.

This clonotype has a count of ten or more. The J gene is TRBJ2-3, the V gene TRBV2; D assignment may be TRBD1 or TRBD2 (5 bases each). Trimming removed 8 bases at V and 1 base at J, with 16 bases between. The germline V gene has CDR1 SNHLY and CDR2 FYNNEI. The CDR3 sequence is 15 residues long. CDR3 DNA: TGTGCCAGCGCCGGGACGGACGGTGGCACAGATACGCAGTATTTT. Its protein is CASAGTDGGTDTQYF. Looking up the rest from reference TRBV2 and TRBJ2-3 gives the full variable domain: EPEVTQTPSHQVTQMGQEVILRCVPISNHLYFYWYRQILGQKVEFLVSFYNNEISEKSEIFDDQFSVERPDGSNFTLKIRSTKLEDSAMYFCASAGTDGGTDTQYFGPGTRLTVL.

As for this clonotype: This likely comes from a read error, as the CDR3 has no conserved phenylalanine or tryptophan at its end. The chain combines TRBV7-9 with TRBJ2-3, with 15 nucleotides matching TRBD2. V gave up 1 base and J gave up 5 bases; unmatched junction bases: 4. Germline V gene data show CDR1 as SEHNR and CDR2 as FQNEAQ (reference sequence). CDR3 length equals 17 residues. CDR3 DNA: TGTGCCAGCAGCTTAGGACTGGGACTAGCGGGAGGAGATACGCAGTATTTG. It codes for CASSLGLGLAGGDTQYL.

This clonotype was recorded many times. J is TRBJ2-7 and V is TRBV19, with a possible D match to TRBD1 (6 bases). This CDR3 has 15 residues. Germline lookup yields CDR1 LNHDA and CDR2 SQIVND (reference sequence). V was shortened by 3 bases and J by 2 bases, with 14 bases between the two germline ends. The CDR3 here is CASSISETGTYEQYF. For the CDR3, the DNA is TGTGCCAGTAGTATTAGTGAGACAGGAACCTACGAGCAGTACTTC.

This clonotype was counted between two and nine times. This chain connects TRBV2 to TRBJ1-1; D may be TRBD1 (5 bases). This CDR3 is 15 amino acids long. Germline-derived CDR1 and CDR2 are SNHLY and FYNNEI. Trimming pared 5 bases from V and 3 bases from J, leaving 16 bases between. In DNA, the CDR3 is TGTGCCAGCAGTCAGGGAAACCAACAGTACACTGAAGCTTTCTTT. Protein sequence: CASSQGNQQYTEAFF.

V usage is TRBV6-1 and J usage is TRBJ2-7, with 9 positions matching TRBD1. This CDR3 comprises 17 residues. The J segment lost 1 base and the V segment lost 6 bases, leaving 13 bases of the junction unmatched. Germline V gives CDR1 MNHNS, CDR2 SASEGT. The CDR3 DNA reads TGTGCCAGCAGAGATCCTTTCACAGGGGGCCCTTCCTACGAGCAGTACTTC. Amino acids: CASRDPFTGGPSYEQYF.

The genes are TRBV10-3 and TRBJ1-6, with unresolved D. In germline, CDR1 is ENHRY, CDR2 SYGVKD. The CDR3 spans 14 residues. The V end lost 4 bases, the J end lost 6 bases, and 10 bases lay between the germline ends. This chain's CDR3 is CAISAPGSNSPLHF. The CDR3 DNA reads TGTGCCATCAGTGCCCCAGGATCTAATTCACCCCTCCACTTT.

Details on this clonotype: The junction shows a germline mismatch at one end, possibly a read error. The J gene is TRBJ1-1, the V gene TRBV27; D possibly corresponds to TRBD1 (6 bases). The CDR3 sequence is 12 residues long. In germline, CDR1 is MNHEY, CDR2 SMNVEV (reference sequence). The CDR3 nucleotides read TGTGCCAGCAGTCAGGGGTCCACTAAAGCTTTCTTC. It yields the protein CASSQGSTKAFF.

The chain employs TRBV29-1 and TRBJ2-3; D tentatively reads TRBD1 or TRBD2 (5 bases each). Germline assignment: CDR1 SQVTM and CDR2 ANQGSEA. CDR3 length equals 15 residues. V lost 4 bases, J lost 1 base, and 15 bases lay in between. As DNA, the CDR3 is TGCAGCGTTGGGGGGTCGTCGATTGGCACAGATACGCAGTATTTT. Amino acids: CSVGGSSIGTDTQYF.

The gene calls are TRBV20-1 and TRBJ1-3; the D gene is possibly TRBD1 (5 bases). This CDR3 spans 13 amino acids. Germline-derived CDR1 and CDR2 are DFQATT and SNEGSKA (reference sequence). Trimming shortened V by 2 bases and J by 4 bases, and 9 bases separated the two germline ends. CDR3 sequence: CSARKGLGNTIYF. The CDR3 nucleotides are TGCAGTGCTAGAAAGGGGCTGGGAAACACCATATATTTT.

The rearrangement joins TRBV6-6 to TRBJ2-7; 10 bases fit TRBD2. The CDR3 sequence is 14 residues long. V lost 5 bases and J lost 7; bases outside the gene matches: 8. Germline assignment: CDR1 MNHNY and CDR2 SVGAGI (reference sequence). The CDR3 reads CASSSGLAAEEQYF. CDR3 sequence (DNA): TGTGCCAGCAGTAGCGGACTAGCGGCGGAGGAGCAGTACTTC.

The rearrangement links TRBV28 to TRBJ2-2, with D tentatively TRBD1 (6 bases). Germline V gene sequence: CDR1 MDHEN, CDR2 SYDVKM. The CDR3 sequence is 14 residues long. Trimming removed 5 bases at V and 2 bases at J, with 9 bases between. CDR3 sequence: CASSRTENTGELFF. Written as DNA, the CDR3 is TGTGCCAGCAGTCGGACAGAAAACACCGGGGAGCTGTTTTTT.

This clonotype was counted only a few times. V and J are TRBV25-1 and TRBJ1-1; 12 bases agree with TRBD1. Losses at the gene ends were 4 bases for V and 5 bases for J; bases not matched to a gene: 8. Germline V gives CDR1 MGHDK, CDR2 SYGVNS. The CDR3 extends over 16 amino acids. CDR3: CASSGWDRGLSTEAFF. The CDR3 DNA follows: TGTGCCAGCAGTGGTTGGGACAGGGGGCTTAGTACTGAAGCTTTCTTT.

This clonotype was recorded a few times. V and J are TRBV6-5 and TRBJ2-7, with 9 nucleotides matching TRBD2. From germline, CDR1 is MNHEY and CDR2 SVGAGI. CDR3 size: 15 residues. The trim removed 7 bases at V and 4 bases at J, leaving 11 bases unmatched. CDR3 bases: TGTGCCAGCATGAATAGCGGGAGAGGTTTTTACGAGCAGTACTTC. Its protein is CASMNSGRGFYEQYF.

There are many counts of this clonotype. This rearrangement joins TRBV12-3 or TRBV12-4 to TRBJ1-5; D unclear. This CDR3 has 12 amino acids. Trimming removed 6 bases from V and 9 bases from J, with 12 bases in between. CDR3 loop: CASSRIAVPQHF. DNA of the CDR3: TGTGCCAGCAGCCGTATTGCAGTGCCCCAGCATTTT.

The sample holds a few counts of this clonotype. The chain links TRBV20-1 to TRBJ1-4; 8 positions agree with TRBD1. CDR1 and CDR2 (germline): DFQATT, SNEGSKA (reference sequence). The CDR3 extends over 13 amino acids. J lost 6 bases, V lost 6 bases, and 6 bases had no gene match. The CDR3 protein is CSAPTGVDEKLFF. The CDR3 coding sequence is TGCAGTGCCCCGACAGGGGTTGATGAAAAACTGTTTTTT.

This clonotype was counted a few times. The V gene is TRBV30, the J gene TRBJ2-1, with a tentative D call TRBD2 (7 bases). Trimming shortened V by 5 bases and J by 4 bases, and 18 bases separated the two germline ends. This CDR3 region has 15 residues. In germline, CDR1 is GTSNPN, CDR2 SVGIG (reference sequence). The CDR3 nucleotides are TGTGCCTGGTTAGGGCCCGGGGGGCCGTACAATGAGCAGTTCTTC. This sequence encodes CAWLGPGGPYNEQFF.

The chain employs TRBV6-2 or TRBV6-3 and TRBJ1-5; D call uncertain. From germline, CDR1 is MNHEY and CDR2 SVGEGT. The CDR3 contains 14 residues. The V and J ends lost 7 bases and 6 bases respectively, with 16 bases between them. CDR3 in DNA: TGTGCCAGCACTTGGACGGGCTTTGCTCAGCCCCAGCATTTT. Encoded protein: CASTWTGFAQPQHF.

With regard to this clonotype: Being one base from a much bigger clone, this may be a read error. The chain combines TRBV6-2 or TRBV6-3 with TRBJ2-7; D is uncertain. Per the germline V gene, CDR1 is MNHEY and CDR2 is SVGEGT. The CDR3 is made up of 12 amino acids. CDR3 in amino acids: CASSYLAYGQYF. DNA for the CDR3: TGTGCCAGCAGTTACTTGGCCTACGGGCAGTACTTC.

This clonotype showed up just once. V gene TRBV11-2 combines with J gene TRBJ1-6; tentatively, D is TRBD1 (5 bases). The CDR3 has 17 residues. Germline values: CDR1 SGHAT, CDR2 FQNNGV. The ends were cut back, 1 base at V and 8 bases at J, with 18 bases in the middle. In DNA, the CDR3 is TGTGCCAGCAGCTTAGGGGTGGGGCTGGCCCATGATTCACCCCTCCACTTT. This sequence encodes CASSLGVGLAHDSPLHF. The complete variable domain, with remaining parts taken from reference TRBV11-2 and TRBJ1-6, reads EAGVAQSPRYKIIEKRQSVAFWCNPISGHATLYWYQQILGQGPKLLIQFQNNGVVDDSQLPKDRFSAERLKGVDSTLKIQPAKLEDSAVYLCASSLGVGLAHDSPLHFGNGTRLTVT.